Below, 18 T cell receptor beta chains from the same sample are listed, as sequenced in a study of blood T cell repertoires in COVID-19. Sequencing was performed with immunoSEQ multiplex PCR; in TCRdb, only in-frame clones are kept and a portion is missing. The sample holds about 42,000 clones, just over 85% seen once. Sample: peripheral blood. Every receptor here comes from a man between 65 and 85 years old with acute or convalescent COVID-19.

The chain uses TRBV9 and TRBJ1-3, with D perhaps TRBD1 (5 bases). Deletions cut 1 base from V and 0 bases from J, with 8 bases between. The CDR3 has 15 residues. The germline V gene encodes CDR1 SGDLS and CDR2 YYNGEE. CDR3 bases: TGTGCCAGCAGCGTATCCGGGGGCTCTGGAAACACCATATATTTT. This sequence encodes CASSVSGGSGNTIYF. The full variable domain, with the rest looked up from reference TRBV9 and TRBJ1-3, is DSGVTQTPKHLITATGQRVTLRCSPRSGDLSVYWYQQSLDQGLQFLIQYYNGEERAKGNILERFSAQQFPDLHSELNLSSLELGDSALYFCASSVSGGSGNTIYFGEGSWLTVV.

This chain uses TRBV4-3 with TRBJ2-7; weak D call: TRBD1 (5 bases). CDR1 is LGHNA and CDR2 is YSLEER in the germline V gene. The CDR3 runs 14 residues. V was clipped by 0 bases and J by 6 bases, with 12 bases between them. CDR3 in amino acids: CASSQEPGSGEQYF. The CDR3 coding sequence is TGCGCCAGCAGCCAAGAACCAGGGTCAGGCGAGCAGTACTTC.

This chain connects TRBV6-5 to TRBJ2-7; the D is unclear. CDR1 is MNHEY, CDR2 SVGAGI, per germline. This CDR3 is built from 14 residues. Trimming took off 4 bases at V and 5 bases at J, with 15 bases between the two ends. The CDR3: CASSSDNSPNEQYF. CDR3 in DNA: TGTGCCAGCAGTTCTGACAACTCCCCCAACGAGCAGTACTTC.

This clone was seen only once. This chain links TRBV27 with TRBJ1-3; D remains ambiguous. The germline V gene has CDR1 MNHEY and CDR2 SMNVEV (reference sequence). The CDR3 has 15 amino acids. The V gene lost 5 bases and the J gene lost 0 bases, with 11 bases spanning the gap. CDR3: CASSLSLVSGNTIYF. CDR3 DNA: TGTGCCAGCAGTCTTAGCCTGGTCTCTGGAAACACCATATATTTT.

CDR3 DNA sequence: TGTGCCAGCAGCTCCGGGGTCTGGGACAATGAGCAGTTCTTC. Translating it yields CASSSGVWDNEQFF. The chain uses TRBV11-3 and TRBJ2-1; tentative D call: TRBD2 (5 bases). The CDR3 has 14 amino acids. The V gene lost 4 bases and the J gene lost 5 bases, with 12 bases spanning the gap. Germline values: CDR1 SGHNT, CDR2 YENEEA.

The V and J genes are TRBV7-2 and TRBJ2-1, with 11 nucleotides matching TRBD2. This CDR3 has 15 amino acids. Unmatched junction bases numbered 3, after V lost 2 bases and J lost 6 bases. In germline, CDR1 is SGHTA, CDR2 FQGNSA. The CDR3 spells CASSLTSGSANEQFF. In nucleotides, the CDR3 is TGTGCCAGCAGCTTAACTAGCGGGAGTGCCAATGAGCAGTTCTTC.

The rearrangement uses TRBV18 and TRBJ2-3, with 9 bases aligning to TRBD2. Looked up from germline, CDR1 is KGHSH and CDR2 is LQKENI. V shed 0 bases, J shed 7 bases, and the junction held 5 bases outside the gene matches. The CDR3 loop spans 15 amino acids. CDR3 sequence reads: CASSPPATSGNTQYF. CDR3 DNA sequence: TGTGCCAGCTCACCACCTGCGACTAGCGGAAATACGCAGTATTTT.

The gene calls are TRBV18 and TRBJ2-6; 9 bases agree with TRBD1. The germline V gene has CDR1 KGHSH and CDR2 LQKENI. The length of the CDR3 is 18 residues. J was trimmed by 0 bases and V by 6 bases; bases with no gene match: 9. The CDR3 reads CASSRPGQGSSGANVLTF. As DNA, the CDR3 is TGTGCCAGCTCTCGCCCGGGACAGGGTTCCTCTGGGGCCAACGTCCTGACTTTC.

This clone was seen once. The chain uses TRBV13 and TRBJ1-4; no definite D call. Between the trimmed V and J ends, which lost 6 bases and 4 bases, there was a span of 3 bases. The CDR3 covers 11 residues. The germline V gene encodes CDR1 PRHDT and CDR2 FYEKMQ (reference sequence). CDR3 amino acids: CASSINEKLFF. The CDR3 bases are TGTGCCAGCAGTATTAATGAAAAACTGTTTTTT.

This chain joins TRBV7-2 and TRBJ1-6; 7 bases agree with TRBD1. V dropped 3 bases and J dropped 9; count of bases not matched to a gene: 2. The CDR3 length is 13 residues. Germline CDR1 is SGHTA and CDR2 is FQGNSA. The CDR3 region has the DNA TGTGCCAGCAGCTTGGGACAGAGTTCACCCCTCCACTTT. It yields the protein CASSLGQSSPLHF.

CDR3 DNA sequence: TGTGCCAGCAGCGGAACAGGGGGCCGTAGGGGCTACACCTTC. It is translated as CASSGTGGRRGYTF. The chain recombines TRBV27 with TRBJ1-2, with 9 bases that match TRBD1. Germline V CDR1 and CDR2: MNHEY, SMNVEV (reference sequence). J was trimmed by 8 bases and V by 6 bases; bases with no gene match: 10. The CDR3 loop spans 14 amino acids.

The CDR3: CSASGGEIWDEQFF. CDR3 in DNA: TGCAGTGCCAGTGGGGGCGAAATTTGGGATGAGCAGTTCTTC. This rearrangement joins TRBV20-1 to TRBJ2-1, with D perhaps matching TRBD1 (6 bases). There are 14 residues in the CDR3. Trimming left V 6 bases short and J 8 bases short, with 20 bases between. CDR1 is DFQATT and CDR2 is SNEGSKA in the germline V gene (reference sequence).

The chain links TRBV19 to TRBJ1-2; no definite D call. The germline V gene encodes CDR1 LNHDA and CDR2 SQIVND (reference sequence). There are 14 residues in the CDR3. The V and J ends lost 4 bases and 4 bases respectively, with 13 bases between them. The CDR3: CASSKGSGSYGYTF. CDR3 DNA sequence: TGTGCCAGTAGTAAGGGATCCGGGAGCTATGGCTACACCTTC. Looking up the rest from reference TRBV19 and TRBJ1-2 gives the full variable domain: DGGITQSPKYLFRKEGQNVTLSCEQNLNHDAMYWYRQDPGQGLRLIYYSQIVNDFQKGDIAEGYSVSREKKESFPLTVTSAQKNPTAFYLCASSKGSGSYGYTFGSGTRLTVV.

The rearrangement joins TRBV28 to TRBJ2-5; 9 nucleotides agree with TRBD2. The CDR3 contains 18 residues. Germline lookup yields CDR1 MDHEN and CDR2 SYDVKM. Trimming cost V 5 bases and J 5 bases; bases outside gene matches: 18. Here the CDR3 reads CASSTSAGGPGGFETQYF. CDR3 bases: TGTGCCAGCAGTACCTCGGCGGGAGGGCCAGGTGGATTCGAGACCCAGTACTTC.

The chain joins TRBV4-2 to TRBJ2-3; D is perhaps TRBD2 (6 bases). Per germline, CDR1 LGHNA and CDR2 YNFKEQ. The CDR3 extends over 17 amino acids. The V end lost 5 bases, the J end lost 3 bases, and 21 bases lay between the germline ends. This CDR3 reads CASSSILGSSGTDTQYF. In DNA, the CDR3 is TGTGCCAGCAGCTCTATTTTGGGGTCAAGCGGGACAGATACGCAGTATTTT.

This sequence joins TRBV3-1 (or the pseudogene TRBV3-2) and TRBJ1-2, with TRBD1 matching 9 bases. Germline CDR1 and CDR2: LGHDT and YNNKEL (reference sequence). The CDR3 runs 15 residues. V gave up 4 bases and J gave up 4 bases; unmatched junction bases: 7. CDR3 residues: CASSRDGTGSYGYTF. Here the CDR3 DNA reads TGTGCCAGCAGCCGGGATGGGACAGGGAGCTATGGCTACACCTTC.

In nucleotides, the CDR3 is TGTGCCAGCAGCTGGGGAACAGGGGAATACGAGCAGTACTTC. It yields the protein CASSWGTGEYEQYF. V is TRBV7-8 and J is TRBJ2-7; 7 bases are a match to TRBD1. Per germline, CDR1 SGHVS and CDR2 FQNEAQ. This CDR3 contains 14 residues. J gave up 4 bases and V 4 bases, and 7 bases lay outside the gene matches.

This chain uses TRBV18 with TRBJ2-7; TRBD2 is a possible D gene (6 bases). The CDR3 sequence is 15 residues long. Trimming removed 3 bases from V and 3 bases from J, with 15 bases in between. Germline lookup yields CDR1 KGHSH and CDR2 LQKENI. CDR3 sequence reads: CASSPSPGGYYEQYF. CDR3 nucleotide sequence: TGTGCCAGCTCACCCTCCCCCGGGGGATACTACGAGCAGTACTTC.